This is a list of T cell receptor beta chains from one sample in a study of beta chain features in type 1 diabetes. Repertoires were generated with immunoSEQ multiplex PCR, while TCRdb's copy carries only in-frame clones and drops some. The sample carries hundreds of thousands of clones, approximately 10% recorded once. Sequenced sample: naive CD4+ T cells from blood. These TCRs come from a woman aged 25 to 39 in good health. CDR3s include the opening cysteine and the closing phenylalanine or tryptophan. The order of the fields is J gene, clone size, D gene, V gene, CDR3 DNA, CDR3 protein. D genes are given only for firm matches. Where a row states a size, it is once, few, many or the class of an expanded clone; other rows omit it.

>TRBJ1-4|NA|TRBD1|TRBV4-1
TGCGCCAGCAGCCAAGATGGGACAGTCGGGTATGAAAAACTGTTTTTT
CASSQDGTVGYEKLFF
>TRBJ2-7|NA|TRBD1|TRBV2
TGTGCCAGCATGGGACAGGGGTTCGGGGAGCAGTACTTC
CASMGQGFGEQYF
>TRBJ2-1|NA|TRBD2|TRBV29-1
TGCAGCGTTGGGGGGGTAGCGGGAGGTCCCGCCTACAATGAGCAGTTCTTC
CSVGGVAGGPAYNEQFF
>TRBJ2-2|few|TRBD2|TRBV28
TGTGCCAGCAGTAGGAGGACGGGAGGCTCGAACACCGGGGAGCTGTTTTTT
CASSRRTGGSNTGELFF
>TRBJ1-5|few|TRBD1|TRBV28
TGTGCCAGCAGATGGACAGGGGCTTACAATCAGCCCCAGCATTTT
CASRWTGAYNQPQHF
>TRBJ2-5|few|NA|TRBV9
TGTGCCAGCAGCGTAGGTCCGGGTGCGGAGACCCAGTACTTC
CASSVGPGAETQYF
>TRBJ2-3|few|NA|TRBV11-1
TGTGCCAGCAGCTTAGCGGGAGATTACACAGATACGCAGTATTTT
CASSLAGDYTDTQYF
>TRBJ1-1|few|TRBD1|TRBV30
TGTGCCTGGAGTGTGGGGGGACGGGGACAGGGGATTTATTCGAACACTGAAGCTTTCTTT
CAWSVGGRGQGIYSNTEAFF
>TRBJ1-5|NA|TRBD1|TRBV7-3
TGTGCCAGCAGCTTAGTGGGACAGGGGGGCTTCAATCAGCCCCAGCATTTT
CASSLVGQGGFNQPQHF
>TRBJ2-1|few|TRBD2|TRBV7-2
TGTGCCAGCAGCCGTAGCGGGAGGGCGTTGAGTGAGCAGTTCTTC
CASSRSGRALSEQFF
>TRBJ2-7|few|NA|TRBV7-9
TGTGCCAGCAGCGCCGACAGTCACTACGAGCAGTACTTC
CASSADSHYEQYF
>TRBJ2-3|few|TRBD2|TRBV7-8
TGTGCCAGCAGCTTAGGACTAGCGGGAGTGACAGATACGCAGTATTTT
CASSLGLAGVTDTQYF
>TRBJ1-2|few|NA|TRBV4-1
TGCGCCAGCAGCCAAGAGAGTGGAAGCGGCTATGGCTACACCTTC
CASSQESGSGYGYTF
>TRBJ1-1|few|TRBD1|TRBV18
TGTGCCAGCTCCCGGGGACAGCCGAACACTGAAGCTTTCTTT
CASSRGQPNTEAFF
>TRBJ2-7|NA|NA|TRBV4-1
TGCGCCAGCAGCCAAATAGCGGCTAACTCCTACGAGCAGTACTTC
CASSQIAANSYEQYF
>TRBJ1-2|few|NA|TRBV7-2
TGTGCCAGCAGCTTAGCGGCGGTTAACTATGGCTACACCTTC
CASSLAAVNYGYTF
>TRBJ2-3|NA|NA|TRBV9
TGTGCCAGCAGCGAGCGACCACTGAGCACAGATACGCAGTATTTT
CASSERPLSTDTQYF
>TRBJ2-3|few|TRBD2|TRBV2
TGTGCCAGCAGAAAAGGGGCTAGCGGGAGTGGGGATACGCAGTATTTT
CASRKGASGSGDTQYF
>TRBJ2-2|few|NA|TRBV2
TGTGCCAGCAGTGGCCGGAGGGTGACGAACACCGGGGAGCTGTTTTTT
CASSGRRVTNTGELFF
>TRBJ1-5|NA|NA|TRBV5-1
TGCGCCAGCAGCTTGGTAGCAGGGGTCCATCAGCCCCAGCATTTT
CASSLVAGVHQPQHF
>TRBJ2-7|few|NA|TRBV30
TGTGCCTGGAGTGGAGGGGGGGTCGAGCAGTACTTC
CAWSGGGVEQYF
>TRBJ1-2|few|TRBD1|TRBV19
TGTGCCAGTAGCGACCCGGGACAGTCAGTCTATGGCTACACCTTC
CASSDPGQSVYGYTF
>TRBJ2-7|NA|TRBD2|TRBV29-1
TGCAGCGTAAGGGGACTAGCGGGGGACCGGAGGGGACACGAGCAGTACTTC
CSVRGLAGDRRGHEQYF